This entry concerns a single T cell receptor (beta chain). This sample was included in a study of Graves' ophthalmopathy and Graves' hyperthyroidism. CDR3 length: 14 residues. With 5 bases removed from V and 8 bases from J, the gap between germline ends came to 18 bases. CDR1 is SEHNR, CDR2 FQNEAQ, per germline (reference sequence). TCR beta CDR3 amplification used RNA transcripts. An initial RT-PCR round employing HTBI primers preceded a second-round multiplex PCR. TCRdb reprocessed the multiplex PCR reads via MiXCR and lists one record per CDR3 protein. The sample gives 230,000 or so distinct CDR3 sequences, approximately 42% of which show up once; over 40% is in the top ten.

This clonotype was sampled from an adult man with Graves' ophthalmopathy. V and J are TRBV7-9 and TRBJ1-2; possible D gene TRBD1, 5 bases. The sequencing sample was made of peripheral blood. The chain's CDR3 is CASSPGVGQEGYTF. DNA of the CDR3: TGTGCCAGCAGCCCGGGGGTGGGGCAGGAGGGCTACACCTTC. The full variable domain, completed using reference TRBV7-9 and TRBJ1-2, is DTGVSQNPRHKITKRGQNVTFRCDPISEHNRLYWYRQTLGQGPEFLTYFQNEAQLEKSRLLSDRFSAERPKGSFSTLEIQRTEQGDSAMYLCASSPGVGQEGYTFGSGTRLTVV.